This passage covers 7 T cell receptor beta chains from one sample sequenced in a study of blood T cell repertoires in COVID-19. Produced via immunoSEQ multiplex PCR; TCRdb's table is partial and in-frame only. The sample shows about 270,000 clones, 70% to 90% of them seen only once. Source material: PBMCs or T cells enriched from blood (not recorded which). These receptors came from a woman under 40 with acute COVID-19.

The chain uses TRBV15 and TRBJ2-7; 9 nucleotides line up with TRBD2. J was trimmed by 2 bases and V by 0 bases; bases with no gene match: 5. The CDR3 extends over 16 amino acids. The germline gives CDR1 LNHNV, CDR2 YYDKDF (reference sequence). This CDR3 is CATSREGASGTYEQYF. CDR3 nucleotides: TGTGCCACCAGCAGAGAAGGGGCTAGCGGGACCTACGAGCAGTACTTC. Variable domain in full (rest from reference TRBV15 and TRBJ2-7): DAMVIQNPRYQVTQFGKPVTLSCSQTLNHNVMYWYQQKSSQAPKLLFHYYDKDFNNEADTPDNFQSRRPNTSFCFLDIRSPGLGDTAMYLCATSREGASGTYEQYFGPGTRLTVT.

The chain is built from TRBV9 and TRBJ2-7, with TRBD1 matching over 7 bases. This CDR3 region has 14 residues. V trimming: 4 bases; J trimming: 1 base; junction bases outside the gene matches: 5. CDR1 and CDR2 (germline): SGDLS, YYNGEE. CDR3 sequence (DNA): TGTGCCAGCAGCACGACAGGGCTTTCCTACGAGCAGTACTTC. Its translation: CASSTTGLSYEQYF. Full variable domain (rest looked up from reference TRBV9 and TRBJ2-7): DSGVTQTPKHLITATGQRVTLRCSPRSGDLSVYWYQQSLDQGLQFLIQYYNGEERAKGNILERFSAQQFPDLHSELNLSSLELGDSALYFCASSTTGLSYEQYFGPGTRLTVT.

The chain is built from TRBV4-1 and TRBJ2-2; 9 nucleotides align to TRBD1. The CDR3 spans 17 residues. J gave up 4 bases and V 1 base, and 7 bases lay outside the gene matches. The germline CDR1 and CDR2 sequences are MGHRA and YSYEKL. The CDR3 protein is CASSQAGTGLGTGELFF. The CDR3 DNA is TGCGCCAGCAGCCAAGCCGGGACAGGGTTGGGCACCGGGGAGCTGTTTTTT.

This clone was found once. The CDR3 nucleotides read TGCGCCAGCAGCTTGGGGAATTTGGCGGGAGAATTTTACAATGAGCAGTTCTTC. Protein product: CASSLGNLAGEFYNEQFF. The rearrangement links TRBV5-1 to TRBJ2-1; TRBD2 aligns across 7 bases. The CDR3 has 18 amino acids. Germline V gene lookup returns CDR1 SGHRS and CDR2 YFSETQ. Trimming took 0 bases from V and 4 from J; bases not matched to a gene: 13.

CDR3 in amino acids: CASSPGNRETQYF. CDR3 DNA sequence: TGTGCCAGCAGCCCCGGGAACCGAGAGACCCAGTACTTC. The chain is built from TRBV28 and TRBJ2-5; maybe TRBD2 (5 bases). V was trimmed by 6 bases and J by 4 bases, leaving 12 bases between them. This CDR3 contains 13 residues. Germline V gene lookup returns CDR1 MDHEN and CDR2 SYDVKM. Based on the CDR3 plus reference TRBV28 and TRBJ2-5, the full variable domain is DVKVTQSSRYLVKRTGEKVFLECVQDMDHENMFWYRQDPGLGLRLIYFSYDVKMKEKGDIPEGYSVSREKKERFSLILESASTNQTSMYLCASSPGNRETQYFGPGTRLLVL.

The rearrangement joins TRBV12-5 to TRBJ2-1; 10 positions match TRBD1. V was pared by 1 base and J by 2 bases, with 2 bases of the junction left unmatched. Germline lookup yields CDR1 LGHNT and CDR2 FRNRAP. There are 16 residues in the CDR3. The CDR3 spells CASGLGDRGTYNEQFF. CDR3 DNA sequence: TGTGCTAGTGGTTTGGGGGACAGGGGCACCTACAATGAGCAGTTCTTC.

The chain employs TRBV27 and TRBJ1-2; 8 bases agree with TRBD1. Germline V lookup: CDR1 MNHEY, CDR2 SMNVEV (reference sequence). V shed 4 bases and J 4 bases; nucleotides not matched to a gene: 8. CDR3 length: 15 residues. CDR3 DNA sequence: TGTGCCAGCAGTTCAGACAGGGGCCGCGGCTATGGCTACACCTTC. Amino acids: CASSSDRGRGYGYTF.